The 17 T cell receptor beta chains presented below share a single source sample, sequenced in a study of blood T cell repertoires in COVID-19. TCRdb's copy holds only in-frame clones and misses some; the assay was immunoSEQ multiplex PCR. The data contain 150,000 to 200,000 clones, about 82% of them singletons. Sample: peripheral blood. Receptors originate from a man aged 60 to 69 with COVID-19, enrolled during active disease.

This chain uses TRBV2 with TRBJ2-5; no firm D call. This CDR3 region has 13 residues. The germline V and J ends were trimmed by 6 bases and 6 bases, with 14 bases remaining between them. Germline V gene data show CDR1 as SNHLY and CDR2 as FYNNEI. The CDR3 sequence: CASRNSPVQTQYF. DNA for the CDR3: TGTGCCAGCAGAAATAGCCCCGTGCAGACCCAGTACTTC. Complete variable domain (other parts from reference TRBV2 and TRBJ2-5): EPEVTQTPSHQVTQMGQEVILRCVPISNHLYFYWYRQILGQKVEFLVSFYNNEISEKSEIFDDQFSVERPDGSNFTLKIRSTKLEDSAMYFCASRNSPVQTQYFGPGTRLLVL.

In its sample, this clone was seen once. The V gene is TRBV24-1, the J gene TRBJ1-2; D is possibly TRBD1 (6 bases). This CDR3 has 13 amino acids. Germline values: CDR1 KGHDR, CDR2 SFDVKD. The V end lost 7 bases, the J end lost 7 bases, and 15 bases lay between the germline ends. CDR3 DNA: TGTGCCACCAGGGGCACAGGGAGCGTTGGCTACACCTTC. Its protein is CATRGTGSVGYTF.

This clone was recorded a few times. V and J are TRBV10-1 and TRBJ2-7; D may be TRBD1 (6 bases). CDR1 and CDR2 from the germline V gene are WNHNN and SYGVQD (reference sequence). Trimming took 5 bases from V and 5 from J, leaving 13 bases between them. CDR3 length: 13 amino acids. The CDR3 sequence is CASSQMAGDEQYF. In DNA, the CDR3 is TGCGCCAGCAGTCAGATGGCAGGGGACGAGCAGTACTTC.

The count of this clone is one. V usage is TRBV28 and J usage is TRBJ1-3, with D uncertain. CDR1 is MDHEN and CDR2 is SYDVKM in the germline V gene. This CDR3 is 15 amino acids long. With 7 bases removed from V and 0 bases from J, the gap between germline ends came to 13 bases. The CDR3 sequence: CASKAELNSGNTIYF. The CDR3 DNA is TGTGCCAGCAAGGCGGAGTTAAACTCTGGAAACACCATATATTTT.

The chain is built from TRBV3-1 (or the pseudogene TRBV3-2) and TRBJ1-3; 7 bases line up with TRBD1. Germline V CDR1 and CDR2: LGHDT, YNNKEL (reference sequence). CDR3 length equals 15 residues. After removal of 4 bases from V and 0 bases from J, the junction contained 3 bases not matched to a gene. The DNA for the CDR3 is TGTGCCAGCAGCCTTACAGGGGCCTCTGGAAACACCATATATTTT. This encodes CASSLTGASGNTIYF.

This chain links TRBV27 with TRBJ2-2; 13 bases align to TRBD2. V gave up 2 bases and J gave up 5 bases; unmatched junction bases: 5. The CDR3 length is 17 residues. Germline values: CDR1 MNHEY, CDR2 SMNVEV (reference sequence). The CDR3 loop reads CASSLRRTSGRTGELFF. The CDR3 coding sequence is TGTGCCAGCAGTTTAAGGCGGACTAGCGGGAGAACCGGGGAGCTGTTTTTT.

The CDR3 spells CAAAVTGVNQPQHF. As DNA, the CDR3 is TGCGCCGCCGCTGTGACAGGGGTCAATCAGCCCCAGCATTTT. The chain employs TRBV5-1 and TRBJ1-5; TRBD1 matches at 8 bases. Looked up from germline, CDR1 is SGHRS and CDR2 is YFSETQ. The CDR3 sequence is 14 residues long. The V gene end was trimmed by 10 bases and the J gene end by 3 bases; junction bases not matched to a gene: 9.

This clone was recorded only once. V is TRBV7-9 and J is TRBJ1-6; D call uncertain. This CDR3 comprises 15 residues. The V end lost 3 bases, the J end lost 7 bases, and 13 bases lay between the germline ends. In germline, CDR1 is SEHNR, CDR2 FQNEAQ (reference sequence). The CDR3 region is CASSFIPGGNSPLHF. The CDR3 DNA follows: TGTGCCAGCAGCTTCATACCAGGAGGCAATTCACCCCTCCACTTT.

The rearrangement links TRBV7-9 to TRBJ2-2; 10 nucleotides align to TRBD1. CDR3 length equals 16 residues. Germline trimming cut 0 bases from V and 7 bases from J; bases unmatched to any gene: 5. Germline CDR1 and CDR2: SEHNR and FQNEAQ (reference sequence). CDR3 amino acids: CASSLAGQGVIGELFF. As DNA, the CDR3 is TGTGCCAGCAGCTTAGCAGGACAGGGGGTGATCGGGGAGCTGTTTTTT.

On this clone: This sample also contains other DNA sequences that code for the same CDR3. The CDR3 reads CSAGQDSYEQYF. The CDR3 coding sequence is TGCAGCGCGGGACAGGACTCCTACGAGCAGTACTTC. This sequence joins TRBV29-1 and TRBJ2-7; 8 nucleotides match TRBD1. CDR3 size: 12 residues. The V and J ends lost 7 bases and 0 bases, in that order; junction bases with no gene match: 2. From germline, CDR1 is SQVTM and CDR2 ANQGSEA.

This clone was detected only once. V and J are TRBV2 and TRBJ2-3; 11 bases agree with TRBD1. Germline V gene sequence: CDR1 SNHLY, CDR2 FYNNEI. The CDR3 totals 15 residues. Trimming removed 6 bases from V and 5 bases from J; junction bases left unmatched: 7. CDR3 in amino acids: CASRGGQGAIDTQYF. The CDR3 coding sequence is TGTGCCAGCAGGGGAGGACAGGGGGCGATAGATACGCAGTATTTT.

The chain recombines TRBV28 with TRBJ1-1, with 7 bases identical to TRBD1. This CDR3 is built from 14 residues. Germline V gene data show CDR1 as MDHEN and CDR2 as SYDVKM. Losses at the gene ends were 6 bases for V and 0 bases for J; bases not matched to a gene: 4. The CDR3 region is CASRLGTVNTEAFF. The CDR3, as DNA: TGTGCCAGCAGGTTAGGGACAGTGAACACTGAAGCTTTCTTT.

V gene TRBV18 combines with J gene TRBJ1-3; D remains ambiguous. The CDR3 is 16 residues long. Germline V gene lookup returns CDR1 KGHSH and CDR2 LQKENI. Trimming took off 2 bases at V and 1 base at J, with 12 bases between the two ends. In DNA form, the CDR3 reads TGTGCCAGCTCACCAGTGGGGAGTCATTCTGGAAACACCATATATTTT. Its protein product is CASSPVGSHSGNTIYF.

The V call is TRBV30, the J call TRBJ2-2, with D tentatively TRBD2 (5 bases). Looked up from germline, CDR1 is GTSNPN and CDR2 is SVGIG (reference sequence). CDR3 length: 14 residues. V lost 0 bases and J lost 3, with 8 bases in between. The CDR3 region is CAWSVGVDTGELFF. CDR3 DNA sequence: TGTGCCTGGAGTGTGGGAGTGGACACCGGGGAGCTGTTTTTT.

The genes are TRBV3-1 (or the pseudogene TRBV3-2) and TRBJ2-5, with a tentative D call TRBD2 (6 bases). The V end was cut by 8 bases, the J end by 1 base, with 11 bases between. This CDR3 comprises 13 residues. Per germline, CDR1 LGHDT and CDR2 YNNKEL (reference sequence). The CDR3 nucleotides are TGTGCCAGCCGTTGGAGGGTCCAAGAGACCCAGTACTTC. Translated: CASRWRVQETQYF.

The chain recombines TRBV29-1 with TRBJ2-6, with D possibly TRBD1 on 6 matching bases. This CDR3 region has 14 residues. Germline V gene data show CDR1 as SQVTM and CDR2 as ANQGSEA. V was cut by 5 bases and J by 4 bases, with 12 bases left in between. The CDR3 region is CSVSSGVGANVLTF. The CDR3 DNA reads as TGCAGCGTTTCTTCAGGGGTGGGGGCCAACGTCCTGACTTTC.

CDR3 nucleotide sequence: TGTGCCAGCAGTGACCTGACAGGGGCAGATGAAAAACTGTTTTTT. Its protein is CASSDLTGADEKLFF. The V call is TRBV25-1, the J call TRBJ1-4; TRBD1 matches at 8 bases. This CDR3 spans 15 amino acids. V trimming: 3 bases; J trimming: 6 bases; junction bases outside the gene matches: 6. Germline assignment: CDR1 MGHDK and CDR2 SYGVNS.